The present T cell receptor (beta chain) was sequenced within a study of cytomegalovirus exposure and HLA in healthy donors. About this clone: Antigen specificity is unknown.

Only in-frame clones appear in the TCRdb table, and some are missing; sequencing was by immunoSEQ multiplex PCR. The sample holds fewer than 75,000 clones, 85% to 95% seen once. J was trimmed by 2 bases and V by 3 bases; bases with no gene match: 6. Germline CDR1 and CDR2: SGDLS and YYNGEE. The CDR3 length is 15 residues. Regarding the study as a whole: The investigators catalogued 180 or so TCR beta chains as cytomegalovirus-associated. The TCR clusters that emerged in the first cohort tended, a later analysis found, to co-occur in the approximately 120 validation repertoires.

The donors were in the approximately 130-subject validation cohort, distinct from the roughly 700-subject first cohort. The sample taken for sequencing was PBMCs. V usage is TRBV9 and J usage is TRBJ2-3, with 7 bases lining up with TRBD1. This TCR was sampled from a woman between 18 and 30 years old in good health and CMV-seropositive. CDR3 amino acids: CASSAGTVDTDTQYF. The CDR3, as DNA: TGTGCCAGCAGCGCCGGGACAGTGGACACAGATACGCAGTATTTT.